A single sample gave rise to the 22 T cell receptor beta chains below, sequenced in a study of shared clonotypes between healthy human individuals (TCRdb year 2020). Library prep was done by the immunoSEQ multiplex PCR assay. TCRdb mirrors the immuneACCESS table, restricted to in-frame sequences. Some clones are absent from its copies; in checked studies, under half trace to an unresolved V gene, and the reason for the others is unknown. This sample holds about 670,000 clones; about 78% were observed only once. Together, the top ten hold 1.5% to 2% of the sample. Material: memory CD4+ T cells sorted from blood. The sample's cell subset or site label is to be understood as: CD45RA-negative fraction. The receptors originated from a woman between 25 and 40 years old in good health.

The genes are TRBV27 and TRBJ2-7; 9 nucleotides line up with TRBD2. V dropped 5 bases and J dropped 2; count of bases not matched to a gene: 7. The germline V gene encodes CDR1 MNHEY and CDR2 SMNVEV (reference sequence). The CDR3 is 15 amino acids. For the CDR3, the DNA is TGTGCCAGCAGTCTTAGCGGGAGTTATCCCTACGAGCAGTACTTC. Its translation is CASSLSGSYPYEQYF.

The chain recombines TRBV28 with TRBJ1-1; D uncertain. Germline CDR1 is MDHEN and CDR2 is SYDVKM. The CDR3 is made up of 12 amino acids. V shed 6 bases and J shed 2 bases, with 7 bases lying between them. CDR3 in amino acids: CASRRDNTEAFF. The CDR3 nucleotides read TGTGCCAGCAGAAGAGACAACACTGAAGCTTTCTTT.

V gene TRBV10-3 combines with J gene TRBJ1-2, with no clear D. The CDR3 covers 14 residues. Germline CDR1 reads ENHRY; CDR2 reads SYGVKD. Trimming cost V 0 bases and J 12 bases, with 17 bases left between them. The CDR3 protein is CAISESWAEGVHTF. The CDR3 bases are TGTGCCATCAGTGAGTCTTGGGCGGAGGGAGTCCACACCTTC.

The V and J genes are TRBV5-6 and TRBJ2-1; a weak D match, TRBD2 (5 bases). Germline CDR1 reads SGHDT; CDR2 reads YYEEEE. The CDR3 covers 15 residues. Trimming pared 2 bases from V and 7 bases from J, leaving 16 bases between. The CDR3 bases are TGTGCCAGCAGCTTTCGCTCTAGTGGAGGTAATGAGCAGTTCTTC. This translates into CASSFRSSGGNEQFF.

CDR3 sequence reads: CASSQGGRVKETQYF. The CDR3 region has the DNA TGCGCCAGCAGCCAAGGAGGCAGGGTAAAGGAGACCCAGTACTTC. The chain joins TRBV4-1 to TRBJ2-5, with D possibly TRBD1 on 5 matching bases. The CDR3 spans 15 residues. CDR1 and CDR2 (germline): MGHRA, YSYEKL. V was clipped by 1 base and J by 5 bases, with 14 bases between them.

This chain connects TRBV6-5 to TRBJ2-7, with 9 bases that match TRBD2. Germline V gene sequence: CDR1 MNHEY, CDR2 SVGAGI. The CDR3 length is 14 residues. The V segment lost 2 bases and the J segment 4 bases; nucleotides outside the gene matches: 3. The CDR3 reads CASSYAGGVYEQYF. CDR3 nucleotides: TGTGCCAGCAGTTACGCGGGGGGGGTATACGAGCAGTACTTC.

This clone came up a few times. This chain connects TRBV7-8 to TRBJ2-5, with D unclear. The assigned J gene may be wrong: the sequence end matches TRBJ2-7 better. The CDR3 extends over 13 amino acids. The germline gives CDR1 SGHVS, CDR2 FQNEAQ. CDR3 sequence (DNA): TGTGCCAGCAGCTGGTCTGCTAAATCCGAGCAGTACTTC. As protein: CASSWSAKSEQYF.

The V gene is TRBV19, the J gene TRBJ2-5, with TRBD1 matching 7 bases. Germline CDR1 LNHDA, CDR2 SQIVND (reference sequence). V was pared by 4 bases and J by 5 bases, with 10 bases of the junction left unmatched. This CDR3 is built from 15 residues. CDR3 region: CASSTPDRPAETQYF. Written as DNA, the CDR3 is TGTGCCAGTAGTACGCCGGACAGGCCGGCGGAGACCCAGTACTTC. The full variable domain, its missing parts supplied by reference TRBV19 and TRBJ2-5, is DGGITQSPKYLFRKEGQNVTLSCEQNLNHDAMYWYRQDPGQGLRLIYYSQIVNDFQKGDIAEGYSVSREKKESFPLTVTSAQKNPTAFYLCASSTPDRPAETQYFGPGTRLLVL.

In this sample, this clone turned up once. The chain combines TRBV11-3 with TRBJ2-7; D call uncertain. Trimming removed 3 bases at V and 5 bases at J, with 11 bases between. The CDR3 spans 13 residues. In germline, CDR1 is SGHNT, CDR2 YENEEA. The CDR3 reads CASSFERADEQYF. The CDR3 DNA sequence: TGTGCCAGCAGCTTCGAAAGGGCCGACGAGCAGTACTTC.

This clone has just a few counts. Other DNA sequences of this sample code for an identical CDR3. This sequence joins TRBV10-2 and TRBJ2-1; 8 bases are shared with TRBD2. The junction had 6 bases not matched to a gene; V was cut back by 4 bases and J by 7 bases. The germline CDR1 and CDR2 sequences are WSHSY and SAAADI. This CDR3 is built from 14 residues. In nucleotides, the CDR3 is TGCGCCAGCAGTGCTGGGACTAGTCTGAATGAGCAGTTCTTC. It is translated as CASSAGTSLNEQFF.

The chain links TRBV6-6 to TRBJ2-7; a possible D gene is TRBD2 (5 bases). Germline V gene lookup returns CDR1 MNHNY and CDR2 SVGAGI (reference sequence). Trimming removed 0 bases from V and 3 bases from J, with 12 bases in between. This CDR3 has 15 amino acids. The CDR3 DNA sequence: TGTGCCAGCAGTTACTCGAGGGCGCCCTTCTACGAGCAGTACTTC. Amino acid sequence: CASSYSRAPFYEQYF.

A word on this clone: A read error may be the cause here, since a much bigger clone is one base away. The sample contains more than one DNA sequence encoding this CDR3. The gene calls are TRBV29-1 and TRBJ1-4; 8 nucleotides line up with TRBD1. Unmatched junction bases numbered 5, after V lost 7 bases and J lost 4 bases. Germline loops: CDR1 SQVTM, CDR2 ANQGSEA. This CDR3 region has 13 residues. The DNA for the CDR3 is TGCAGCGCCTCGACAGGGGTTAATGAAAAACTGTTTTTT. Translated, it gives CSASTGVNEKLFF.

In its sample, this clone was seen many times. CDR3 residues: CASSKFWAGRLNEQFF. CDR3 coding DNA: TGTGCCAGCAGCAAATTTTGGGCGGGCCGTCTCAATGAGCAGTTCTTC. This chain joins TRBV21-1 and TRBJ2-1; no check of the table's D call, TRBD2, against the DNA was made. TRBV21-1 is annotated as a pseudogene. The length of the CDR3 is 16 residues.

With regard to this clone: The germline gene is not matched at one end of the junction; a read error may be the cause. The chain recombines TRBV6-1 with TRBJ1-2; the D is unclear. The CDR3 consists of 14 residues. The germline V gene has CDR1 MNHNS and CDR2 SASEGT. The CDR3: CASSEGPSATGYTF. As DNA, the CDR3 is TGTGCCAGCAGCGAAGGACCGAGCGCAACTGGCTACACCTTC.

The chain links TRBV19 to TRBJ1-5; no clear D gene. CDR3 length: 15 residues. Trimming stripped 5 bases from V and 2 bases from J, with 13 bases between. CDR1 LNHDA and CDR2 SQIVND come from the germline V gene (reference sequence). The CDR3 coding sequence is TGTGCCAGTAGTGTCCGGAGGGATGGCAATCAGCCCCAGCATTTT. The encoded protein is CASSVRRDGNQPQHF.

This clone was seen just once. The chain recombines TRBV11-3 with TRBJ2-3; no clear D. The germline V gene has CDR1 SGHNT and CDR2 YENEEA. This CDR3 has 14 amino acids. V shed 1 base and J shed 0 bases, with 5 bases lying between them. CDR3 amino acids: CASSLGLSTDTQYF. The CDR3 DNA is TGTGCCAGCAGCTTAGGTTTGAGCACAGATACGCAGTATTTT.

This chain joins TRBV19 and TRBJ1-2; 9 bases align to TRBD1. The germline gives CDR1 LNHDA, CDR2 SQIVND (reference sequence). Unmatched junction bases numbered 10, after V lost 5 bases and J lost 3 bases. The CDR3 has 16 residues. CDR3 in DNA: TGTGCCAGTAGTCCCCGACCACAGGGGGCGTACTATGGCTACACCTTC. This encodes CASSPRPQGAYYGYTF.

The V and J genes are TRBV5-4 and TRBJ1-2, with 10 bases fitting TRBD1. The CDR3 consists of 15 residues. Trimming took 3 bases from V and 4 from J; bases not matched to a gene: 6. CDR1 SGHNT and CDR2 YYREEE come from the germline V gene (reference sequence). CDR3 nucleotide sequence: TGTGCCAGCAGCTCAAAGGGACAGGGGATCTATGGCTACACCTTC. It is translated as CASSSKGQGIYGYTF.

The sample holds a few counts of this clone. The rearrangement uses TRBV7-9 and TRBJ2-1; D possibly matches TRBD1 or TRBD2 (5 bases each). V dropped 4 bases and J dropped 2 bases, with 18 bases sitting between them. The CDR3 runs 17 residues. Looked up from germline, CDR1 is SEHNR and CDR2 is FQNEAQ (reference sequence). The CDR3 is CASSSPQRVGAYNEQFF. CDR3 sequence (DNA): TGTGCCAGCAGCTCGCCACAACGGGTGGGGGCCTACAATGAGCAGTTCTTC.

CDR3 residues: CASRGIDAGANVLTF. The CDR3 bases are TGTGCCAGCAGGGGGATAGACGCTGGGGCCAACGTCCTGACTTTC. The chain couples TRBV27 to TRBJ2-6, with unresolved D. The CDR3 runs to 15 residues. The V gene's germline CDR1 is MNHEY and CDR2 SMNVEV (reference sequence). V dropped 6 bases and J dropped 2 bases, with 11 bases sitting between them.

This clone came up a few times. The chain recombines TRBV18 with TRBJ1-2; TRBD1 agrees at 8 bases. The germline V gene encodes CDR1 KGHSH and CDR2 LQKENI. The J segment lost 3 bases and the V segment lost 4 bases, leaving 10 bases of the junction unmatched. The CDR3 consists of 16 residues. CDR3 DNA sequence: TGTGCCAGCTCACATGCGCAGGGGGCAGGAGACTATGGCTACACCTTC. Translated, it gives CASSHAQGAGDYGYTF.

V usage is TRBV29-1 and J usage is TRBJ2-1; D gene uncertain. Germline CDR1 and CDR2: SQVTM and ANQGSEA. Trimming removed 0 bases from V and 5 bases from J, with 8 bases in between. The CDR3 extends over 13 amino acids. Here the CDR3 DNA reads TGCAGCGTTGAAGATCAGTGGGACAATGAGCAGTTCTTC. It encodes CSVEDQWDNEQFF.